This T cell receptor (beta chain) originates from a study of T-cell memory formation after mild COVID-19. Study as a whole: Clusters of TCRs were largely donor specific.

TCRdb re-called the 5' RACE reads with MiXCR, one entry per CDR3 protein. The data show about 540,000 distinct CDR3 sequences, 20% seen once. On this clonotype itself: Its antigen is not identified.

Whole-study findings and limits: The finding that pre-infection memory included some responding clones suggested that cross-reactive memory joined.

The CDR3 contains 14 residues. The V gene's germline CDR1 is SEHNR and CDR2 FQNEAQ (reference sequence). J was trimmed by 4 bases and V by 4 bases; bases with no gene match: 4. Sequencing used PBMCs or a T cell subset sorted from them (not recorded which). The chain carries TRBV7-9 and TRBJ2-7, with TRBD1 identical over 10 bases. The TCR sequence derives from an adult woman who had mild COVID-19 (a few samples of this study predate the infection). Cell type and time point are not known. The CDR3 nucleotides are TGTGCCAGCAGCTCGACAGGGGGCTGGTACGAGCAGTACTTC. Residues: CASSSTGGWYEQYF.